The entry that follows covers one T cell receptor beta chain sequence. Its antigen is still unknown. The CDR3 has 15 amino acids. V lost 3 bases, J lost 6 bases, and 14 bases lay in between. CDR1 and CDR2 (germline): SNHLY, FYNNEI. The method was immunoSEQ multiplex PCR; TCRdb's version includes in-frame clones alone and lacks a portion of them. The profile shows fewer than 35,000 clones, just under 80% of them singletons. This sample was included in a study of T cells in tumors after PD-1 blockade. Study-wide background: Some patients also took daily vismodegib 150 mg during anti-PD-1 treatment. Blood samples averaged roughly 120,000 templates (range about 23,000-280,000) and 36,000 or so unique clonotypes.

Overall study results and limits: Around 45% of tumor TCR clonotypes were also found in blood.

Input was roughly 600 ng to 6,004 ng of genomic DNA from tumor or blood. This receptor was taken from a human donor with basal cell carcinoma. Here the sequenced sample was PBMCs, taken before anti-PD-1 treatment. The chain couples TRBV2 to TRBJ1-4; D not resolved. The CDR3 DNA reads as TGTGCCAGCAGTGAGGGATCCTTGGCCGATGAAAAACTGTTTTTT. It encodes CASSEGSLADEKLFF. Using reference TRBV2 and TRBJ1-4 for the parts outside the CDR3, the full variable domain is EPEVTQTPSHQVTQMGQEVILRCVPISNHLYFYWYRQILGQKVEFLVSFYNNEISEKSEIFDDQFSVERPDGSNFTLKIRSTKLEDSAMYFCASSEGSLADEKLFFGSGTQLSVL.